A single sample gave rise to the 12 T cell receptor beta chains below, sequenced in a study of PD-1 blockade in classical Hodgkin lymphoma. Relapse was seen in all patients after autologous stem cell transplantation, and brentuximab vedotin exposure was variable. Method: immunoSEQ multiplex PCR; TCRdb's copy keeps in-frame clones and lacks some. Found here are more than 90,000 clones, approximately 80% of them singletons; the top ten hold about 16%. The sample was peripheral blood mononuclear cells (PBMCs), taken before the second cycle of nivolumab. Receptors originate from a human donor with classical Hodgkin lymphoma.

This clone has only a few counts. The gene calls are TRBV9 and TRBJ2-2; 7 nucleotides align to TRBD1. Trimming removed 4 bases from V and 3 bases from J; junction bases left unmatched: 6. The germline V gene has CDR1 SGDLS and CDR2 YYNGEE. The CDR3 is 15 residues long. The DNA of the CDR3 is TGTGCCAGCAGCTTTACGGGACAGCACACCGGGGAGCTGTTTTTT. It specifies CASSFTGQHTGELFF.

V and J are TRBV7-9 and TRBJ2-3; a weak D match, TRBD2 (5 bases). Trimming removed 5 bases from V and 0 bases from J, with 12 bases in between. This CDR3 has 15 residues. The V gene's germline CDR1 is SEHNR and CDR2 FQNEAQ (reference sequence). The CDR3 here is CASSRSGLSTDTQYF. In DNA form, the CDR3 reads TGTGCCAGCAGCCGGAGCGGACTGAGCACAGATACGCAGTATTTT.

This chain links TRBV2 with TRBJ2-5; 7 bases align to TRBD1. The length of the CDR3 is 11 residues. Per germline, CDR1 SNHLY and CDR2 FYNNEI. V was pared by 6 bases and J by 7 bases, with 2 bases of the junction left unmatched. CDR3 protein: CASRAGGTQYF. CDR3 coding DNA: TGTGCCAGCAGGGCAGGGGGGACCCAGTACTTC.

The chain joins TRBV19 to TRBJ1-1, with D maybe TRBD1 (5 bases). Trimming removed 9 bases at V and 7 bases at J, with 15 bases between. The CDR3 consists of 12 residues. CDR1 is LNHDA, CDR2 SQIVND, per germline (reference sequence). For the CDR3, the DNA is TGTGCCAGCCTCCCCCGAAGGGGTGAAGCTTTCTTT. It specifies CASLPRRGEAFF.

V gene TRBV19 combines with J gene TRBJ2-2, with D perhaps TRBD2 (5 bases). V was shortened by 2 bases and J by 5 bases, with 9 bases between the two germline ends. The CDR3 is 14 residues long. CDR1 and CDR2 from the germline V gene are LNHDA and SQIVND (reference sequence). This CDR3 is CASSISPGTGELFF. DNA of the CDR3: TGTGCCAGTAGTATATCCCCGGGGACCGGGGAGCTGTTTTTT.

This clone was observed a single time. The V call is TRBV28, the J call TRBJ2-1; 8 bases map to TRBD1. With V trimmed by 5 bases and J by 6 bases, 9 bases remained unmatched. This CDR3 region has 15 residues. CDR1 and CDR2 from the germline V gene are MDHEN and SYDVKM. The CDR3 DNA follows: TGTGCCAGCAGTCCCACCGGGACAGGTCGCAATGAGCAGTTCTTC. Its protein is CASSPTGTGRNEQFF.

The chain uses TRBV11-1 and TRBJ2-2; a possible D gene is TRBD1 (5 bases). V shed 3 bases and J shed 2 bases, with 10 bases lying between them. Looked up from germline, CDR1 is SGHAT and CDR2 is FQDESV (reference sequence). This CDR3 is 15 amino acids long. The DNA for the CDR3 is TGTGCCAGCAGCTTCCAGGGTCTCAACACCGGGGAGCTGTTTTTT. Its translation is CASSFQGLNTGELFF. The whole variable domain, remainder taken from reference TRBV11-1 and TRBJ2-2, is EAEVAQSPRYKITEKSQAVAFWCDPISGHATLYWYRQILGQGPELLVQFQDESVVDDSQLPKDRFSAERLKGVDSTLKIQPAELGDSAMYLCASSFQGLNTGELFFGEGSRLTVL.

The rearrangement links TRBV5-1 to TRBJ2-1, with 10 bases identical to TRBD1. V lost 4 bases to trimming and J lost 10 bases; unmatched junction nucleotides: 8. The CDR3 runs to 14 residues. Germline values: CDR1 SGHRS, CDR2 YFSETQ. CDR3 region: CASSPGTGAGEQFF. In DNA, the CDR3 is TGCGCCAGCAGCCCCGGGACAGGGGCGGGGGAGCAGTTCTTC.

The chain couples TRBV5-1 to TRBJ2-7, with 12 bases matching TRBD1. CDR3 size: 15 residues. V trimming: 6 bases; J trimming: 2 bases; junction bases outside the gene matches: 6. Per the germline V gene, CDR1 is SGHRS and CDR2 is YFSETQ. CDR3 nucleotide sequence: TGCGCCAGCACCCCGGGACAGGGGGCCACCTACGAGCAGTACTTC. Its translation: CASTPGQGATYEQYF. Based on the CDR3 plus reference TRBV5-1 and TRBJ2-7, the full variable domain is KAGVTQTPRYLIKTRGQQVTLSCSPISGHRSVSWYQQTPGQGLQFLFEYFSETQRNKGNFPGRFSGRQFSNSRSEMNVSTLELGDSALYLCASTPGQGATYEQYFGPGTRLTVT.

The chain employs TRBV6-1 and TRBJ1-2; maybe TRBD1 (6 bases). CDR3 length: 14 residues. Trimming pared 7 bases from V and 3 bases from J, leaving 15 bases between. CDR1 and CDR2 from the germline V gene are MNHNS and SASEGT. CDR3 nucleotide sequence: TGTGCCAGCATACTTCGCGGGGGCGACTATGGCTACACCTTC. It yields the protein CASILRGGDYGYTF.

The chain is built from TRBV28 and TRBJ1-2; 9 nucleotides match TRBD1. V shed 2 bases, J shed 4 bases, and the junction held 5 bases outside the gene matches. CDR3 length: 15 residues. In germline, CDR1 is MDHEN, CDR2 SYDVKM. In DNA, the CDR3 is TGTGCCAGCAGTTTAGGGGGGGACAGGGCCTATGGCTACACCTTC. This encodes CASSLGGDRAYGYTF.

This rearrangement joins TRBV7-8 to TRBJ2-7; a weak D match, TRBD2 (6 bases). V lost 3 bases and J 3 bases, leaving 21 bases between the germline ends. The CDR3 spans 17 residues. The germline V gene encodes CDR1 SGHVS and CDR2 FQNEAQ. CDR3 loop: CASSFPSSGGSVYEQYF. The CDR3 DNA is TGTGCCAGCAGCTTCCCATCCTCAGGAGGGAGCGTCTACGAGCAGTACTTC.